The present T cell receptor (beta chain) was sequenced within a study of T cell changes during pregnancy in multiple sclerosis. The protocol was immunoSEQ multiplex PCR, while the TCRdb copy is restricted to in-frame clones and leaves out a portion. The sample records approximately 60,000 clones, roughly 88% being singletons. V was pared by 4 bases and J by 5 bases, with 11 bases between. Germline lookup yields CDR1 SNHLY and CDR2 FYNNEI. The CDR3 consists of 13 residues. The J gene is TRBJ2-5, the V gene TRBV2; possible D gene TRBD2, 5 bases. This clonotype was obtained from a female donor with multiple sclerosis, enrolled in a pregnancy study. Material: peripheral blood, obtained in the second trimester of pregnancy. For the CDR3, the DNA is TGTGCCAGCAGTGCGCTGGGCGGGGAGACCCAGTACTTC. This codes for CASSALGGETQYF.